The sequence of this T cell receptor beta chain was determined in a study of T cells in Graves' hyperthyroidism and ophthalmopathy. The hyperthyroidism patients had all been newly diagnosed, and their disease duration was under 2 months. Their ages ranged from 18 to 65 years. Trimming shortened V by 5 bases and J by 6 bases, and 7 bases separated the two germline ends. The germline V gene has CDR1 LNHDA and CDR2 SQIVND (reference sequence). The CDR3 runs 11 residues. General study points: Appearing also in blood were most of the thyroid clonotypes expanded above 0.001. Ophthalmopathy was distinguished from stable hyperthyroidism by 13 V-J signatures.

This clonotype was observed a few times. Its target is not known. TCR beta CDR3 regions were amplified from RNA transcripts. First-round RT-PCR of the TCR CDR3 relied on the HTBI primer set. TCRdb reprocessed the multiplex PCR reads via MiXCR and lists one record per CDR3 protein. The sample includes 350,000 to 400,000 distinct CDR3 sequences, around 13% seen only once; the top ten take approximately 10%. This clonotype was obtained from an older woman with Graves' hyperthyroidism. Sequenced input: blood. The J gene is TRBJ1-2, the V gene TRBV19; D remains unclear. The CDR3 sequence is CASSYSHGYTF. The DNA for the CDR3 is TGTGCCAGTAGTTACAGCCATGGCTACACCTTC.